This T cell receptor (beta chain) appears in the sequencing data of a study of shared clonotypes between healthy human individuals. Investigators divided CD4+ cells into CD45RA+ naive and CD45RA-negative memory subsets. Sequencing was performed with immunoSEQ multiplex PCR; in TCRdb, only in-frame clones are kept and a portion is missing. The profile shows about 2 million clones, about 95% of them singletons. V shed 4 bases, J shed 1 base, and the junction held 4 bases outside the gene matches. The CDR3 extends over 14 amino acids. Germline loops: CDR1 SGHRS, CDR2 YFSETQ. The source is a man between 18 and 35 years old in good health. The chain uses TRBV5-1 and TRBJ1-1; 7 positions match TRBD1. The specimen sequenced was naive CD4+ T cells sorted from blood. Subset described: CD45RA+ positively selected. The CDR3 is CASSLWDRNTEAFF. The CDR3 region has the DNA TGCGCCAGCAGCCTCTGGGACAGGAACACTGAAGCTTTCTTT.